This is a list of T cell receptor beta chains from one sample in a study of blood T cell repertoires in COVID-19. Libraries were prepared by immunoSEQ multiplex PCR; TCRdb keeps only in-frame clonotypes and omits some of them. The table lists roughly 80,000 clones, around 74% of them singletons. Material: peripheral blood. The source is a human donor in a cohort sampled during active COVID-19. Both conserved end residues are part of each CDR3. D genes are given only for firm matches.

D gene | J gene | V gene | CDR3 protein
TRBD1 | TRBJ1-4 | TRBV5-1 | CASSLEGTGGRGEKLFF
TRBD1 | TRBJ1-4 | TRBV9 | CASSGQGTVGEKLFF
NA | TRBJ2-2 | TRBV6-4 | CASSDSSGSGELFF
NA | TRBJ1-2 | TRBV18 | CASSATEQYGYTF
TRBD1 | TRBJ1-4 | TRBV4-1 | CASSTRTETGDEKLFF
TRBD1 | TRBJ1-6 | TRBV27 | CASSLGHRGLNSPLHF
NA | TRBJ1-6 | TRBV2 | CASRVQGFGSPLHF
TRBD1 | TRBJ1-3 | TRBV5-1 | CASSFSGTGTTIYF
TRBD1 | TRBJ2-7 | TRBV7-9 | CASSLGDRDYEQYF
NA | TRBJ1-1 | TRBV9 | CASRPKTGAAFF
NA | TRBJ1-3 | TRBV30 | CAWSVLDTIYF
TRBD1 | TRBJ1-1 | TRBV6-5 | CASSYHRQGTEAFF
NA | TRBJ1-1 | TRBV11-2 | CASSLDYRNTEAFF
TRBD2 | TRBJ2-5 | TRBV5-4 | CASSFGGGGPDRETQYF
TRBD1 | TRBJ2-2 | TRBV5-4 | CASSLAGGQGFTGELFF
NA | TRBJ1-2 | TRBV5-1 | CASSLGDRNYGYTF
TRBD2 | TRBJ2-5 | TRBV5-6 | CASSGTSGSQETQYF
NA | TRBJ1-2 | TRBV15 | CATSRRGQIHGYTF
NA | TRBJ1-2 | TRBV6-5 | CASSYSGSLMNYGYTF
NA | TRBJ2-1 | TRBV9 | CASSVGSPSGSYNEQFF
NA | TRBJ2-7 | TRBV30 | CAWSPLGLRYEQYF
NA | TRBJ1-2 | TRBV5-4 | CASSTVLYGYTF
NA | TRBJ2-3 | TRBV7-3 | CASSLSVFPDTQYF
TRBD1 | TRBJ2-7 | TRBV5-1 | CASSLHVTGDLYEQYF
NA | TRBJ2-5 | TRBV3-1/TRBV3-2 | CASSQVAMRLVGETQYF
NA | TRBJ1-2 | TRBV29-1 | CSARLLGGRQDFRYGYTF
NA | TRBJ2-7 | TRBV28 | CASSFGSGVVYEQYF
TRBD1 | TRBJ1-5 | TRBV19 | CASSIQGGQPQHF
NA | TRBJ2-7 | TRBV7-6 | CASSLSLNDWQYF